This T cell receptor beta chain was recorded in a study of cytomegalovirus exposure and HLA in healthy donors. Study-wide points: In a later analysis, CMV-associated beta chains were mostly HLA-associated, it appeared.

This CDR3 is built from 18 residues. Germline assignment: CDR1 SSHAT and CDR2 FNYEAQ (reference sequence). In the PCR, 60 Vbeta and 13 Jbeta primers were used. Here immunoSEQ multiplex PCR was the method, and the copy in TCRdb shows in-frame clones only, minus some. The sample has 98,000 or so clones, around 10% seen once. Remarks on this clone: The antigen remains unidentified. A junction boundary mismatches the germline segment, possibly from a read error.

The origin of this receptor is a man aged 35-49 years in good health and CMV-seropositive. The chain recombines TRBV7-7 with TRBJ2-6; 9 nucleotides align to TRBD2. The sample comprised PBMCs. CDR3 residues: CASSPSGGSSSGANVLTF. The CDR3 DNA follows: TGTGCTAGCAGCCCAAGCGGGGGGTCCAGCTCTGGGGCCAACGTCCTGACTTTC.